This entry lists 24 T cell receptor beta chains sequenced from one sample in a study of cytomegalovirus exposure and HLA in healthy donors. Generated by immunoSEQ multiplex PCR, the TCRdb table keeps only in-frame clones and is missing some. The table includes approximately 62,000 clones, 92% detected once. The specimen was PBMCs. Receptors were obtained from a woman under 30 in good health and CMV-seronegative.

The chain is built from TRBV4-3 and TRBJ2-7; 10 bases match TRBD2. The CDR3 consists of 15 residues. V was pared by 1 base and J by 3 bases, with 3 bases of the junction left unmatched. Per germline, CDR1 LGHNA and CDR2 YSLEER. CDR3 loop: CASSQGTSGFYEQYF. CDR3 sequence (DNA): TGCGCCAGCAGCCAAGGGACTAGCGGTTTCTACGAGCAGTACTTC.

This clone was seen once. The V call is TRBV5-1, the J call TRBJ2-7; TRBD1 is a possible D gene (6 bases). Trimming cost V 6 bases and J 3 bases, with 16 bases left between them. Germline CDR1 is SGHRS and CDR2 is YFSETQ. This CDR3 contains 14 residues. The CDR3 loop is CASKLRQGFYEQYF. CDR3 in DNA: TGCGCCAGCAAGCTTCGTCAGGGGTTCTACGAGCAGTACTTC.

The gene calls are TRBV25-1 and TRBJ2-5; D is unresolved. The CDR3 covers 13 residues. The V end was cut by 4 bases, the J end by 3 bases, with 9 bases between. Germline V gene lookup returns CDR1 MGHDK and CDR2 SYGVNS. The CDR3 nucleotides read TGTGCCAGCAGTGGAGACTGGGAAGAGACCCAGTACTTC. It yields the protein CASSGDWEETQYF.

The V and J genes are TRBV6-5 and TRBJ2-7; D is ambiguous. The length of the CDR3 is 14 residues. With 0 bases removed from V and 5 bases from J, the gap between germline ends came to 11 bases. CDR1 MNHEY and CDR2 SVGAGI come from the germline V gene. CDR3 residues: CASSYSILTDEQYF. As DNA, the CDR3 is TGTGCCAGCAGTTACTCTATCCTAACCGACGAGCAGTACTTC.

Written as DNA, the CDR3 is TGTGCCAGTAGTATTACGACTGCTGGGAGGTACAATGAGCAGTTCTTC. Encoded protein: CASSITTAGRYNEQFF. The V and J genes are TRBV19 and TRBJ2-1; tentatively, D is TRBD2 (6 bases). Trimming removed 3 bases at V and 4 bases at J, with 16 bases between. The germline CDR1 and CDR2 sequences are LNHDA and SQIVND (reference sequence). This CDR3 region has 16 residues.

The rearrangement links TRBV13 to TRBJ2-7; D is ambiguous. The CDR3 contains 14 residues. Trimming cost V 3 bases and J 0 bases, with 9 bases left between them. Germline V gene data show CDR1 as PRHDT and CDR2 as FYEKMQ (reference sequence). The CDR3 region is CASSFSGPSYEQYF. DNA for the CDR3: TGTGCCAGCAGCTTCTCAGGCCCCTCCTACGAGCAGTACTTC.

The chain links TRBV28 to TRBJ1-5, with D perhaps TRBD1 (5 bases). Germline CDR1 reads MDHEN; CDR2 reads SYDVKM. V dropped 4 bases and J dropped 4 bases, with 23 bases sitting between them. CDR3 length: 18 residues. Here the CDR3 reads CASSSSSRGWAENQPQHF. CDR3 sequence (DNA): TGTGCCAGCAGTTCGTCAAGTCGGGGGTGGGCAGAAAATCAGCCCCAGCATTTT.

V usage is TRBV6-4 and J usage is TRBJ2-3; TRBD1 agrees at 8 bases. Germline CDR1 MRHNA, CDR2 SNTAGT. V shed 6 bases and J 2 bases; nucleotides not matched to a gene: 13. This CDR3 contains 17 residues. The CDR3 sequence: CASRRTGSDSATDTQYF. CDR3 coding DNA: TGTGCCAGCAGAAGGACAGGGAGCGATAGTGCCACAGATACGCAGTATTTT.

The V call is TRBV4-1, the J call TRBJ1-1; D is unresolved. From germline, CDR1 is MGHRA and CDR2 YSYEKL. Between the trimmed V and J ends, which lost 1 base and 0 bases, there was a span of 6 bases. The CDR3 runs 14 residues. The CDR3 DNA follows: TGCGCCAGCAGCCAAGGGCCCATGAACACTGAAGCTTTCTTT. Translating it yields CASSQGPMNTEAFF.

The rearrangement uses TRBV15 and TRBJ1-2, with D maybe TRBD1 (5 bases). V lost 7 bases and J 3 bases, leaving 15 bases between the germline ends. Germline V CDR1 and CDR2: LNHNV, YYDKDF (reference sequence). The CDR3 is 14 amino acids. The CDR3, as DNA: TGTGCCACCACCCCGGGGGGGGAGGACTATGGCTACACCTTC. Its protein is CATTPGGEDYGYTF.

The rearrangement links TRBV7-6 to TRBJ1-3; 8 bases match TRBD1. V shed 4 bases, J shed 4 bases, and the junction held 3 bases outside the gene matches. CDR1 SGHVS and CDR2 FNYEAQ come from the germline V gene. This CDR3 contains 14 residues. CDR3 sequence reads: CASSSRDRGNTIYF. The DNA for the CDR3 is TGTGCCAGCAGCTCCCGGGACAGGGGAAACACCATATATTTT.

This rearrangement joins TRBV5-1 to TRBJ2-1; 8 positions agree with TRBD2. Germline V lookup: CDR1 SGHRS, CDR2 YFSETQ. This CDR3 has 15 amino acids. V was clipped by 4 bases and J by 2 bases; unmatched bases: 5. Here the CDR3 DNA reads TGCGCCAGCAGCCCGGGGGGGGCCACCTACAATGAGCAGTTCTTC. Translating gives CASSPGGATYNEQFF. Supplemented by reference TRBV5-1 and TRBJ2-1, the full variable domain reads KAGVTQTPRYLIKTRGQQVTLSCSPISGHRSVSWYQQTPGQGLQFLFEYFSETQRNKGNFPGRFSGRQFSNSRSEMNVSTLELGDSALYLCASSPGGATYNEQFFGPGTRLTVL.

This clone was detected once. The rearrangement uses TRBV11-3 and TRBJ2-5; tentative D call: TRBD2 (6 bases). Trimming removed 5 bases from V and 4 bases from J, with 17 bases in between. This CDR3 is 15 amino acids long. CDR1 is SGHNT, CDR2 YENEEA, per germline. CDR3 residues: CASSPIRASVETQYF. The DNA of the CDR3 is TGTGCCAGCAGCCCAATCAGGGCTAGCGTAGAGACCCAGTACTTC.

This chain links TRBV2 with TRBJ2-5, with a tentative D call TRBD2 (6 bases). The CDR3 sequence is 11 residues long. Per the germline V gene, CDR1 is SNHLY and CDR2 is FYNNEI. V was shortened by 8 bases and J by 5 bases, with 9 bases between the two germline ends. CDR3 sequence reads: CASGGIETQYF. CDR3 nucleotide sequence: TGTGCCAGCGGGGGGATCGAGACCCAGTACTTC.

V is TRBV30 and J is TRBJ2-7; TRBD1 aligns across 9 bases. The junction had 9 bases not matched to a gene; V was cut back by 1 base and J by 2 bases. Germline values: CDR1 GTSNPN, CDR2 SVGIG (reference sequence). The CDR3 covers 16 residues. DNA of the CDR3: TGTGCCTGGAGTGACATTCCGGGACAGGGAACCTACGAGCAGTACTTC. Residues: CAWSDIPGQGTYEQYF.

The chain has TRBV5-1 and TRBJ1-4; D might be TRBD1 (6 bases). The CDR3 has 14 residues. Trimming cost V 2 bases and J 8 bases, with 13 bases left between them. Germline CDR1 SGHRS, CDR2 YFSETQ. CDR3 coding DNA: TGCGCCAGCAGCTTATTTGGGGGACAAGAAAAACTGTTTTTT. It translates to CASSLFGGQEKLFF.

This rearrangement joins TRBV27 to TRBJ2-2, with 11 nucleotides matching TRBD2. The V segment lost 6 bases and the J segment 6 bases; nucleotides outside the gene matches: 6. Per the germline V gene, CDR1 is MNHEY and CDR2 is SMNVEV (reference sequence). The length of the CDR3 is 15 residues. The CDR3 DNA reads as TGTGCCAGCAGGTCATTACTAGCGGGGGCCGGGGAGCTGTTTTTT. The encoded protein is CASRSLLAGAGELFF.

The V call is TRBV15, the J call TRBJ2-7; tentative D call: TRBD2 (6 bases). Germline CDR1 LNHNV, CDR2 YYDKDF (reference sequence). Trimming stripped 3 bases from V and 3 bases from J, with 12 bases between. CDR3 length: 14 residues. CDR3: CATSSRDGGYEQYF. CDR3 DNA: TGTGCCACCAGCAGCCGGGACGGGGGCTACGAGCAGTACTTC.

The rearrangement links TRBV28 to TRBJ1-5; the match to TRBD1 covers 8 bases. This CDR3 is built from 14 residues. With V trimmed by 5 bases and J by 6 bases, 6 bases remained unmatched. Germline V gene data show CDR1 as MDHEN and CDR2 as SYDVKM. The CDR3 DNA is TGTGCCAGCAGTCCCCAGGGGGCGGGTCAGCCCCAGCATTTT. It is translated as CASSPQGAGQPQHF.

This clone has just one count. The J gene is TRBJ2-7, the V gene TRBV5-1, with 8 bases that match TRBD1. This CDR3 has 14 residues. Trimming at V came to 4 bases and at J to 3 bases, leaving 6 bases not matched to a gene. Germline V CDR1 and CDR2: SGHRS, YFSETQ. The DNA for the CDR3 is TGCGCCAGCAGCCTGTCTGGGACAGGCTACGAGCAGTACTTC. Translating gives CASSLSGTGYEQYF.

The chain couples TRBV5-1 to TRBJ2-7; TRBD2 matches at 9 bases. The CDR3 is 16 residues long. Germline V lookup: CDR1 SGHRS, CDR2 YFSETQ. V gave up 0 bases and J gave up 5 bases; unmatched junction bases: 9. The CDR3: CASSLGFSGRFNEQYF. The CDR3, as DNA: TGCGCCAGCAGCTTGGGGTTTAGCGGGAGATTTAACGAGCAGTACTTC.

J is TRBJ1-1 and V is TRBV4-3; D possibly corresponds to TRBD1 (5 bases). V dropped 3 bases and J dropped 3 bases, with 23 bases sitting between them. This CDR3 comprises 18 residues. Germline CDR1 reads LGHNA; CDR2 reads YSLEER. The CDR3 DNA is TGCGCCAGCAGCCACGCTTTTCCCGGCGGGGCATCCGACACTGAAGCTTTCTTT. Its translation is CASSHAFPGGASDTEAFF.

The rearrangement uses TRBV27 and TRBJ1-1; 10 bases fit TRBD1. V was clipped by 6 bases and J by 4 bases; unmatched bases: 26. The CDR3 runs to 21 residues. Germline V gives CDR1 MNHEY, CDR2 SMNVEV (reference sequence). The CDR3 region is CASSRRVSPRDRGLRVTEAFF. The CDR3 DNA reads TGTGCCAGCAGCCGCCGGGTAAGCCCCCGGGACAGGGGTCTTCGAGTCACTGAAGCTTTCTTT.

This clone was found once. The CDR3 sequence is CASTRSEQYF. CDR3 in DNA: TGTGCCAGCACGAGGTCCGAGCAGTACTTC. The J gene is TRBJ2-7, the V gene TRBV2; the D is unclear. Germline V lookup: CDR1 SNHLY, CDR2 FYNNEI. This CDR3 region has 10 residues. V was pared by 7 bases and J by 6 bases, with 7 bases between.